The subject of this entry is one T cell receptor (beta chain). What it recognizes is unknown. This sample was taken from a study of beta chain features in type 1 diabetes. Study context: The patient and healthy donor groups were comparable for age, gender and cell yields. Study conclusions and caveats: Relative to healthy donors, patients appeared to have naive, central memory and Treg TCRB repertoires that were more similar. Reduced insertions and increased deletions marked VDJ junctions in type 1 diabetes patients.

Each of the CD4+ naive, central memory, regulatory and stem cell-like memory populations was sorted via CD45RO/CCR7/CD25/CD127/CD95/CD27. Of the isolated RNA, all was reverse transcribed, and so the sequenced material was expressed TCRB transcripts. This table comes from immunoSEQ multiplex PCR, and its TCRdb copy is limited to in-frame clones, with some not included. The sample has around 340,000 clones, roughly 21% seen once. Per germline, CDR1 SNHLY and CDR2 FYNNEI. CDR3 size: 15 residues. V dropped 1 base and J dropped 2 bases, with 12 bases sitting between them. The origin of this receptor is a woman younger than 35 in good health. The specimen sequenced was naive CD4+ T cells from blood. V usage is TRBV2 and J usage is TRBJ2-7; D is perhaps TRBD2 (5 bases). The CDR3 protein is CASSEGLSRAYEQYF. CDR3 DNA sequence: TGTGCCAGCAGTGAAGGGCTCTCGAGGGCCTACGAGCAGTACTTC.